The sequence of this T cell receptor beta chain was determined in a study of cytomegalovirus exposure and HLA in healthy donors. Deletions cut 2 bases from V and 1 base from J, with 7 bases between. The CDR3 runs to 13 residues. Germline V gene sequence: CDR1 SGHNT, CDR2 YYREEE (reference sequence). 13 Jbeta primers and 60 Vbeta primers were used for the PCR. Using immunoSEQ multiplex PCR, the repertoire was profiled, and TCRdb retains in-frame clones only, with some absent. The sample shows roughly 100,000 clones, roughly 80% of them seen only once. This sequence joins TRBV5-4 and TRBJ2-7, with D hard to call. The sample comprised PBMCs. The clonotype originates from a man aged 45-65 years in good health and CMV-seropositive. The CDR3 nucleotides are TGTGCCAGCAGCTTTTCAGGTTCCTACGAGCAGTACTTC. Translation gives CASSFSGSYEQYF.